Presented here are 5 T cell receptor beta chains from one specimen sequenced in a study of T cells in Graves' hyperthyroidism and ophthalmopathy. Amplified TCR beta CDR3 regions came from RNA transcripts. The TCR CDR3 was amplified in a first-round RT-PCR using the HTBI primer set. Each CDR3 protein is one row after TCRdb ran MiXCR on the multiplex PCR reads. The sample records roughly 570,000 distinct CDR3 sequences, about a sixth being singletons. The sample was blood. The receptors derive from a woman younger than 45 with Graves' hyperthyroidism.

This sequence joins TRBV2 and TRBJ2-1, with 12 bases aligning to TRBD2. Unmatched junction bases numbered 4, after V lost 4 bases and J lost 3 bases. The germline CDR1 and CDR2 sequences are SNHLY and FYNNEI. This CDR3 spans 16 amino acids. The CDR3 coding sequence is TGTGCCAGCAGTGGGGCTAGCGGGAGGGTCTACAATGAGCAGTTCTTC. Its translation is CASSGASGRVYNEQFF.

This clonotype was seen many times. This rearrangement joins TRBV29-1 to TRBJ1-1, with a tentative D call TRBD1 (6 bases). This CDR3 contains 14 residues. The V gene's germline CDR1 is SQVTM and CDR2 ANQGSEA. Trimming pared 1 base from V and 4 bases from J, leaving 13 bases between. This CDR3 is CSVEGGGRGTEAFF. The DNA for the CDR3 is TGCAGCGTTGAAGGGGGGGGCCGGGGCACTGAAGCTTTCTTT.

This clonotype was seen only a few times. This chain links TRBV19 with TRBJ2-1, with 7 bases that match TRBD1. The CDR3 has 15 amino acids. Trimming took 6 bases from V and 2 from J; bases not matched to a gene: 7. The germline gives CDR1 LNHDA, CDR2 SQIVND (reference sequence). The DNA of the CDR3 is TGTGCCAGTAGACTCACAGGGGAACCCTACAATGAGCAGTTCTTC. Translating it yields CASRLTGEPYNEQFF.

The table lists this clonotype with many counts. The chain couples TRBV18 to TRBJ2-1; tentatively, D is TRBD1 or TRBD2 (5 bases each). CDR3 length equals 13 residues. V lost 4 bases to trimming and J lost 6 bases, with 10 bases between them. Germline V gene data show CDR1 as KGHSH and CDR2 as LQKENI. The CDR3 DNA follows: TGTGCCAGCTCACGAAGGGACGGCAATGAGCAGTTCTTC. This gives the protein CASSRRDGNEQFF.

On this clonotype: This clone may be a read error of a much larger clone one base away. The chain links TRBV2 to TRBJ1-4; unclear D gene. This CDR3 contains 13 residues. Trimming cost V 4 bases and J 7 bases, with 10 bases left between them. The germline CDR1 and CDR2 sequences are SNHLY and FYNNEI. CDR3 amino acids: CASSVSRIEKLFF. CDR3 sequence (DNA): TGTGCCAGCAGTGTGTCCAGGATTGAAAAACTGTTTTTT.